A selection of T cell receptor beta chains follows, all from one sample in a study of shared clonotypes between healthy human individuals. The repertoire was sequenced with immunoSEQ multiplex PCR; TCRdb's copy has only in-frame clones and lacks some. This sample carries 190,000 or so clones, approximately 70% of them seen once, and the ten largest clones take 10%. The sequencing input was memory CD4+ T cells sorted from blood. These receptors came from a man in his thirties or forties in good health. The CDR3 runs from the conserved cysteine through the conserved F or W.

j_call	v_call	cdr3_aa
TRBJ2-7	TRBV11-2	CASSRGVGTYEQYF
TRBJ2-2	TRBV18	CASSPSLAGGFAGELFF
TRBJ1-1	TRBV7-8	CASSLKQGGTEAFF
TRBJ2-1	TRBV5-1	CASSLLPQGLADYNEQFF
TRBJ2-2	TRBV7-9	CASVAGGNTGELFF
TRBJ2-1	TRBV10-3	CATGTGGAVDGYNEQFF
TRBJ2-7	TRBV29-1	CSVVLDSYEQYF
TRBJ2-5	TRBV6-1	CASRQRETETQYF
TRBJ1-5	TRBV19	CASTAGQGRSNQPQHF
TRBJ1-2	TRBV18	CASSPDNSYGYTF
TRBJ2-7	TRBV6-6	CASTQTGTYEQYF
TRBJ2-3	TRBV29-1	CSVGDRTDTQYF
TRBJ2-7	TRBV28	CASSLGAGKTYEQYF
TRBJ1-1	TRBV2	CASDGGTLNTEAFF
TRBJ2-5	TRBV18	CASSQAPRETQYF
TRBJ2-4	TRBV5-4	CASSPQSGARDKNIQYF
TRBJ2-7	TRBV29-1	CSVEGQGLYEQYF
TRBJ2-5	TRBV7-7	CASSLGHGETQYF
TRBJ2-5	TRBV27	CASRDRGLEETQYF
TRBJ2-7	TRBV6-6	CASRRDRVSYEQYF
TRBJ2-1	TRBV7-7	CASSSGQEQFF
TRBJ1-2	TRBV13	CASSARVAGWYGYTF
TRBJ2-3	TRBV7-6	CASSSLNAGATDTQYF